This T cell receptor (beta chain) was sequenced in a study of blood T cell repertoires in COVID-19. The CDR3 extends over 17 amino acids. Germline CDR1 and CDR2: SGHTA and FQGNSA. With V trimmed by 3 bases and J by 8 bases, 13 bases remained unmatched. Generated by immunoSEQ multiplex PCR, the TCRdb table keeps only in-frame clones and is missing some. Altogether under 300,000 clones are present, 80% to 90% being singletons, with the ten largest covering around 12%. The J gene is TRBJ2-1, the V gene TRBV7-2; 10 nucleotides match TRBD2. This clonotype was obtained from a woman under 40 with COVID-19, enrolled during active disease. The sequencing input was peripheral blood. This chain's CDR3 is CASSLGSGGLPIDEQFF. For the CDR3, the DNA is TGTGCCAGCAGCTTGGGTAGCGGGGGGCTCCCGATAGATGAGCAGTTCTTC.